The clone carrying this T cell receptor beta chain was found once. Seattle patient enrollment occurred during active infection, with longitudinal follow-up thereafter. Some clones are missing from TCRdb's copy, which holds only in-frame ones; the method was immunoSEQ multiplex PCR. The table records approximately 350,000 clones, 85% to 90% of them present only once. This specimen comes from a study of blood T cell repertoires in COVID-19. The CDR3 loop spans 12 amino acids. Between the trimmed V and J ends, which lost 6 bases and 8 bases, there was a span of 11 bases. The germline gives CDR1 MNHEY, CDR2 SVGEGT.

This TCR was sampled from a woman aged 65 to 85 with COVID-19, enrolled during active disease. Sequencing was performed on peripheral blood. V is TRBV6-2 or TRBV6-3 and J is TRBJ2-4, with D possibly being TRBD2 (5 bases). This chain's CDR3 is CASSERVDIQYF. The CDR3 coding sequence is TGTGCCAGCAGCGAGAGGGTTGACATTCAGTACTTC.